This entry is about one T cell receptor (beta chain). This clone was seen many times. No cognate antigen has been identified for it. No base qualities exist here, and no much larger clone lies one base off it. These data come from a study of metastatic and nonmetastatic thyroid tumors (TCRdb year 2020). The study in broad terms: Repertoires were compared across peripheral blood and tumor or nodule tissue samples from malignant and benign thyroid patients. The full study reports these points: TCR beta diversity was reported as significantly higher in malignant tumors than in benign nodules, in both blood and tumor samples.

The library came from PCR. The sample was run on an Illumina HiSeq 4000. The TCR beta-chain CDR3 region of each patient was profiled by high-throughput sequencing. Per the authors' processing: A classifier to discriminate distant-metastatic papillary thyroid cancer patients was built from CDR3 differences across clinicopathological groups. Repertoire diversity was assessed with the Shannon index, and tumor-blood repertoire similarity with the Morisita-Horn index. Using fastp at Q25 and MiXCR, TCRdb reprocessed the public reads and kept productive beta chains. TCRdb assigned the V and J calls; the authors' analysis was not used. The sample table holds roughly 15,000 clones, of which roughly a quarter were seen once. Under 8.5% of the sample comes from the top ten. The germline V gene encodes CDR1 GTSNPN and CDR2 SVGIG (reference sequence). Unmatched junction bases come to 7, with V trimmed by 3 bases and J by 3 bases. The CDR3 holds 15 amino acids from the cysteine to the phenylalanine. Only the CDR3 region is kept as DNA, spanning 45 bases read in frame from base 1.

No treatment had been received by any patient before thyroid surgery. The study retrospectively analysed patient clinical samples collected from about 2012 to 2018 using T-cell receptor beta sequencing. The sequence is built from TRBV30 and TRBJ1-5; 8 of the junction bases match TRBD1. Sequenced input: tumor tissue. The sequence was collected from a female donor with papillary thyroid cancer or a benign thyroid nodule (not recorded which). Some clones in this sample may be carry-over from other donors' samples. In nucleotides, the sequence is TGTGCCTGGAGAAAAGGACAGGGCTCCAATCAGCCCCAGCATTTT. It translates to CAWRKGQGSNQPQHF. When the CDR3 is completed using the reference TRBV30 and TRBJ1-5 genes on either side, the full variable domain is SQTIHQWPATLVQPVGSPLSLECTVEGTSNPNLYWYRQAAGRGLQLLFYSVGIGQISSEVPQNLSASRPQDRQFILSSKKLLLSDSGFYLCAWRKGQGSNQPQHFGDGTRLSIL.